This TCR beta chain was identified during a study of blood T cells in healthy people across ages. Germline V gives CDR1 SGHVS, CDR2 FQNEAQ. V lost 5 bases, J lost 8 bases, and 13 bases stayed unmatched. CDR3 size: 17 residues. This clonotype has only a few counts. For the second PCR, which ran for roughly 6 to 11 cycles, a sample-barcoded 5' primer and a J-beta primer mix were used. MiXCR, applied by TCRdb to the 5' RACE reads, yields one record per CDR3 protein. The sample has 700,000 to 950,000 distinct CDR3 sequences, around 40% seen once; the top ten hold around 20%. This TCR came from a woman aged 60-70 years in good health. The sample consisted of blood. The genes are TRBV7-8 and TRBJ1-6; 9 bases are shared with TRBD1. In nucleotides, the CDR3 is TGTGCCAGCAGCCCCTGGTTAAGGACAGGGGTGGATTCACCCCTCCACTTT. Its translation: CASSPWLRTGVDSPLHF.